Listed here are 7 T cell receptor beta chains from one sample, sequenced in a study of blood T cell repertoires in COVID-19. TCRdb keeps only in-frame clones here, not all; method: immunoSEQ multiplex PCR. The sample lists 200,000 to 300,000 clones, 84% occurring once. The specimen sequenced was peripheral blood. The receptor source for this set is a man between 50 and 59 years old with acute or convalescent COVID-19.

Turning to this clone: Other DNA sequences in this specimen translate into the identical CDR3. The chain employs TRBV11-2 and TRBJ2-7, with 9 nucleotides matching TRBD1. The CDR3 covers 14 residues. With V trimmed by 1 base and J by 7 bases, 5 bases remained unmatched. CDR1 and CDR2 from the germline V gene are SGHAT and FQNNGV. The CDR3 coding sequence is TGTGCCAGCAGCTTAGGACAGGGGGTGGGGGAGCAGTACTTC. Its protein is CASSLGQGVGEQYF.

This clone has a handful of counts. The J gene is TRBJ1-2, the V gene TRBV5-5; D possibly corresponds to TRBD1 (5 bases). The CDR3 sequence is 15 residues long. V was pared by 0 bases and J by 4 bases, with 13 bases between. Germline CDR1 SGHKS, CDR2 YYEKEE (reference sequence). The CDR3 region is CASSLGTGAVYGYTF. CDR3 in DNA: TGTGCCAGCAGCTTGGGAACAGGCGCGGTCTATGGCTACACCTTC.

The chain links TRBV7-9 to TRBJ1-5; D gene uncertain. Germline V gives CDR1 SEHNR, CDR2 FQNEAQ (reference sequence). Trimming stripped 1 base from V and 3 bases from J, with 7 bases between. The CDR3 has 14 residues. This CDR3 is CASSLDIVNQPQHF. CDR3 nucleotide sequence: TGTGCCAGCAGCTTAGATATTGTCAATCAGCCCCAGCATTTT.

The chain combines TRBV9 with TRBJ2-1; TRBD2 is a possible D gene (5 bases). Germline V gene lookup returns CDR1 SGDLS and CDR2 YYNGEE. This CDR3 is built from 13 residues. V was cut by 4 bases and J by 8 bases, with 13 bases left in between. CDR3 amino acids: CASSPRGGYEQFF. In nucleotides, the CDR3 is TGTGCCAGCAGCCCACGTGGAGGCTATGAGCAGTTCTTC.

The chain recombines TRBV27 with TRBJ2-5; 9 nucleotides match TRBD2. This CDR3 region has 15 residues. J gave up 4 bases and V 2 bases, and 5 bases lay outside the gene matches. The germline CDR1 and CDR2 sequences are MNHEY and SMNVEV (reference sequence). CDR3 amino acids: CASSLIAGVVETQYF. CDR3 in DNA: TGTGCCAGCAGTTTAATAGCGGGAGTGGTAGAGACCCAGTACTTC.

This clone has only a few counts. The junction and the germline gene differ at one end; a read error may be behind it. V gene TRBV25-1 combines with J gene TRBJ1-6; a possible D gene is TRBD1 (6 bases). The germline gives CDR1 MGHDK, CDR2 SYGVNS. This CDR3 has 14 residues. CDR3 coding DNA: TGTGCCAGTAGTGGGGGCCGTGATGCTTCACCCCTCCACTTT. Protein: CASSGGRDASPLHF. Looking up the rest from reference TRBV25-1 and TRBJ1-6 gives the full variable domain: EADIYQTPRYLVIGTGKKITLECSQTMGHDKMYWYQQDPGMELHLIHYSYGVNSTEKGDLSSESTVSRIRTEHFPLTLESARPSHTSQYLCASSGGRDASPLHFGNGTRLTVT.

There are many counts of this clone. V is TRBV2 and J is TRBJ2-7; 9 nucleotides agree with TRBD2. CDR1 and CDR2 (germline): SNHLY, FYNNEI. V dropped 0 bases and J dropped 1; count of bases not matched to a gene: 13. The CDR3 consists of 19 residues. The CDR3 here is CASSEAPVDSGGGSYEQYF. DNA for the CDR3: TGTGCCAGCAGTGAAGCGCCTGTGGATAGCGGGGGAGGATCCTACGAGCAGTACTTC.